The sequence of this T cell receptor beta chain was determined in a study of beta chain features in type 1 diabetes (dated by TCRdb to between 2018 and 2020). About the full investigation: Patients and healthy donors did not differ in mean age, gender distribution, total cell number or subset yield. In the study, recently diagnosed type 1 diabetes patients and matched healthy donors were compared on the TCRB repertoires of their sorted circulating CD4+ T cell subsets. Regulatory and stem cell-like memory subsets were obtained from only 8 patients and roughly 8 healthy donors, while naive and central memory subsets were obtained from all 30 or so donors. Across all samples, 107,917,701 sorted cells were examined, and cell number per subset correlated strongly with RNA yield. Broad study findings and their caveats: At VDJ recombination sites, patients with type 1 diabetes made fewer insertions and deleted more nucleotides, a pattern implying thymic rearrangement abnormalities. Shorter templates might have been favored by PCR, but patient and control samples were amplified and corrected together, so both groups would have been affected equally by any skew. In all four CD4+ subsets, TCRB CDR3 length was moderately but significantly shorter in type 1 diabetes patients. Because cDNA was sequenced instead of genomic DNA, highly expressing activated cells could be over-represented, though the groups showed no difference in activation or CD3 levels. Only small numbers of individuals were included in the HLA sub-analyses, which left unresolved whether HLA type had any influence on TCRB rearrangement. Naive, central memory and regulatory TCRB repertoires appeared to be more similar among patients than among healthy donors.

From each donor, a single peripheral blood sample of about 110 mL on average was drawn into heparinised tubes. A BD FACSAria II was used to sort naive, central memory, regulatory and stem cell-like memory CD4+ T cells with a panel that included CD45RO, CCR7, CD25, CD127, CD95 and CD27. Every sorted population had a purity above 95%. PBMCs were isolated right away by Lymphoprep density gradient centrifugation and were stained directly, without culture. So that batch effects would be minimized, each experiment stained and sorted samples in pairs, pairing one healthy donor with one patient. This clone has more than one count but fewer than ten. No cognate antigen has been identified for it. The record has no base qualities; no much larger clone is one base away. The entire amount of isolated RNA was reverse transcribed using the High Capacity cDNA Reverse Transcription Kit, so the sequenced TCRB transcripts were expressed ones. Deep immunoSEQ sequencing was applied to naive, central memory and regulatory T cell samples, giving an average of about 3.6 million total reads per sample. Sorted cells were lysed in RLT buffer and RNA was extracted with DNase-treated RNeasy Micro or Mini kits, depending on cell number. Each cell subset was processed separately to prevent cross-contamination, with patient and healthy donor samples processed together. Using the immunoSEQ multiplex PCR, TCRB sequences were amplified from cDNA into 87-bp fragments spanning the CDR3 region. Amplicons were sequenced on the Illumina HiSeq platform. Concerning the study's data processing: Synthetic template baselines were used to correct PCR bias computationally, reads within Hamming distance 2 were collapsed, and singletons that could not be merged were discarded. Reads were aligned against IMGT to assign V, D and J genes, CDR3 length and insertions or deletions at six rearrangement sites. Within each subset, clonotype counts were normalized to sorted cell number, and only after that were true diversity and Gini coefficients computed with the tcR R package. Repertoire sharing was quantified using the overlap coefficient calculated on TCRB nucleotide sequences. Out-of-frame TCRB sequences from naive cells were analyzed to stand in for the pre-selection repertoire. TCRdb carries this immuneACCESS record with in-frame sequences only. Its versions omit some clonotypes, under half of them owing to an unresolved V gene in the studies checked, with the rest unexplained. The V and J calls and clone size were taken over from that table, and D and trimming were inferred from the DNA. The sample table shows about 360,000 clones, and 10% to 15% are seen once. 0.008% to 0.011% of the sample is in the top ten clones.

The CDR3 contains 16 residues, cysteine and phenylalanine counted. The only DNA kept is the CDR3, 48 bases in frame from the first base. Germline trimming amounts to 2 bases on V and 4 bases on J, with 3 as the count of junction bases outside the gene matches. CDR1 and CDR2 are read off the germline V gene as MDHEN and SYDVKM. This TCR was recovered from a young woman with type 1 diabetes. The sequence joins TRBV28 to TRBJ2-1; the junction holds 12 bases that match TRBD2. Sequenced: naive CD4+ T cells from blood. Taken with the paper, the label for cell subset or site translates to: true naive CD4+ T cells. In nucleotide form, the sequence is TGTGCCAGCAGTTTAGGACTAGCGGGGCAATACAATGAGCAGTTCTTC. Translated, this is CASSLGLAGQYNEQFF. The full variable domain, with segments outside the CDR3 supplied by the reference TRBV28 and TRBJ2-1 proteins, appears as DVKVTQSSRYLVKRTGEKVFLECVQDMDHENMFWYRQDPGLGLRLIYFSYDVKMKEKGDIPEGYSVSREKKERFSLILESASTNQTSMYLCASSLGLAGQYNEQFFGPGTRLTVL.